The rows below give T cell receptor beta chains drawn from one sample of a study of blood T cell repertoires in COVID-19. The method was immunoSEQ multiplex PCR; TCRdb's version includes in-frame clones alone and lacks a portion of them. In the table there are about 250,000 clones, about 80% of which are singletons. The sequencing sample was made of peripheral blood. The receptor set was obtained from a man older than 75 with acute or convalescent COVID-19. Both conserved end residues are part of each CDR3. A D gene is named only where the DNA matches it firmly. Only part of the rows carry a size: once, few, many, or a class if the clone is expanded.

d_call	v_call	j_call	clone_size	cdr3_aa	cdr3_nt
TRBD1	TRBV6-4	TRBJ2-3	-	CASSETGGTDTQYF	TGTGCCAGCAGTGAGACAGGGGGGACAGATACGCAGTATTTT
-	TRBV5-1	TRBJ2-7	-	CASSYRFGAYEQYF	TGCGCCAGCAGCTACAGGTTTGGGGCTTACGAGCAGTACTTC
-	TRBV5-6	TRBJ1-3	-	CASSPRGVQPRNTIYF	TGTGCCAGCAGCCCTCGCGGGGTCCAGCCACGAAACACCATATATTTT
TRBD1	TRBV6-5	TRBJ1-1	-	CASSPGQGHTEAFF	TGTGCCAGCAGTCCGGGACAGGGGCACACTGAAGCTTTCTTT
TRBD2	TRBV2	TRBJ2-1	-	CASGGLAVGNEQFF	TGTGCCAGCGGGGGACTAGCGGTAGGCAATGAGCAGTTCTTC
TRBD1	TRBV10-3	TRBJ1-2	-	CATWGDRDGYTF	TGTGCCACCTGGGGGGACAGGGATGGCTACACCTTC
TRBD2	TRBV19	TRBJ2-1	-	CASIPSGGVNEQFF	TGTGCCAGTATACCGTCGGGAGGGGTAAATGAGCAGTTCTTC
TRBD2	TRBV24-1	TRBJ2-3	-	CATSDSGTSGGARDTQYF	TGTGCCACCAGTGATTCAGGGACTAGCGGGGGGGCCCGAGATACGCAGTATTTT
-	TRBV12-3/TRBV12-4	TRBJ1-1	-	CASSPPEGTEAFF	TGTGCCAGCAGTCCTCCCGAGGGCACTGAAGCTTTCTTT
TRBD1	TRBV11-1	TRBJ2-2	few	CASSQDRVNGELFF	TGTGCCAGCAGCCAAGACAGGGTGAACGGGGAGCTGTTTTTT
-	TRBV6-5	TRBJ1-5	-	CASSYSRLLNQPQHF	TGTGCCAGCAGTTACTCGCGGCTACTCAATCAGCCCCAGCATTTT
-	TRBV4-1	TRBJ2-1	-	CASSRGQEGREQFF	TGCGCCAGCAGCCGTGGACAGGAGGGACGCGAGCAGTTCTTC
TRBD1	TRBV5-1	TRBJ2-5	-	CASSSPGQGWQTQYF	TGCGCCAGCAGCTCTCCGGGACAGGGGTGGCAGACCCAGTACTTC
-	TRBV28	TRBJ1-3	once	CASSLRLDSGNTIYF	TGTGCCAGCAGTTTACGATTAGACTCTGGAAACACCATATATTTT
-	TRBV11-2	TRBJ2-7	-	CASRRGGRSYEQYF	TGTGCCAGCAGGCGAGGGGGACGGTCCTACGAGCAGTACTTC
TRBD2	TRBV3-1/TRBV3-2	TRBJ2-3	-	CASSQGPGGRVNTQYF	TGTGCCAGCAGCCAAGGCCCAGGCGGGAGGGTCAATACGCAGTATTTT
-	TRBV6-6	TRBJ2-2	-	CASKTRSNTGELFF	TGTGCCAGCAAAACGCGGTCGAACACCGGGGAGCTGTTTTTT
-	TRBV20-1	TRBJ2-1	-	CSASSRAPGRMNEQFF	TGCAGTGCTAGTTCCCGGGCTCCCGGGAGAATGAATGAGCAGTTCTTC
-	TRBV3-1/TRBV3-2	TRBJ2-7	-	CASSQVSRSIYEQYF	TGTGCCAGCAGCCAAGTGTCCAGGTCGATCTACGAGCAGTACTTC
-	TRBV9	TRBJ2-1	-	CASSVVESSYNEQFF	TGTGCCAGCAGCGTAGTTGAGAGCTCCTACAATGAGCAGTTCTTC
-	TRBV19	TRBJ1-1	-	CASSIGTNTEAFF	TGTGCCAGTAGTATAGGGACAAACACTGAAGCTTTCTTT
-	TRBV29-1	TRBJ1-1	-	CSVADGEAFF	TGCAGCGTTGCTGACGGGGAAGCTTTCTTT
TRBD1	TRBV19	TRBJ2-7	-	CASSDAGTGSYEQYF	TGTGCCAGTAGCGACGCCGGGACAGGGTCCTACGAGCAGTACTTC
-	TRBV6-5	TRBJ1-2	few	CASTIGAGVPSGYTF	TGTGCCAGCACCATCGGGGCAGGGGTGCCCTCTGGCTACACCTTC
-	TRBV5-4	TRBJ2-4	-	CASSLLSISGKNIQYF	TGTGCCAGCAGCTTGTTATCTATTAGCGGCAAAAACATTCAGTACTTC
-	TRBV7-3	TRBJ2-2	-	CASSLEELGGELFF	TGTGCCAGCAGCCTTGAGGAGCTTGGCGGGGAGCTGTTTTTT
-	TRBV28	TRBJ1-1	-	CAISPPGISGNTEAFF	TGTGCCATCTCCCCGCCGGGGATTAGCGGGAACACTGAAGCTTTCTTT
TRBD1	TRBV5-8	TRBJ1-2	-	CASSEQGTGGYTF	TGTGCCAGCAGCGAACAGGGGACCGGTGGCTACACCTTC
-	TRBV6-6	TRBJ1-2	-	CASSYLWQGNYGYTF	TGTGCCAGCAGTTACCTATGGCAGGGGAACTATGGCTACACCTTC
-	TRBV10-1	TRBJ2-7	-	CASSRSGLEEQYF	TGCGCCAGCTCCAGGTCAGGGCTTGAAGAGCAGTACTTC
-	TRBV4-1	TRBJ1-5	few	CASSQDTSNQPQHF	TGCGCCAGCAGCCAAGATACCAGTAATCAGCCCCAGCATTTT
-	TRBV24-1	TRBJ2-6	-	CATSDFRDSGANVLTF	TGTGCCACCAGTGATTTTCGGGATTCTGGGGCCAACGTCCTGACTTTC
-	TRBV5-1	TRBJ1-6	-	CASSLGPEDSPLHF	TGCGCCAGCAGCTTGGGACCGGAGGATTCACCCCTCCACTTT
TRBD1	TRBV18	TRBJ2-5	-	CASSPLPGQQETQYF	TGTGCCAGCTCACCGCTACCGGGACAGCAAGAGACCCAGTACTTC
TRBD1	TRBV7-9	TRBJ2-2	once	CASSPNTGTALAGELFF	TGTGCCAGCAGCCCGAACACCGGGACAGCTCTAGCCGGGGAGCTGTTTTTT
TRBD1	TRBV18	TRBJ2-3	-	CASSPPRGQGITDTQYF	TGTGCCAGCTCACCACCGCGGGGACAGGGAATCACAGATACGCAGTATTTT
-	TRBV5-1	TRBJ2-4	-	CASSFTDTLAKNIQYF	TGCGCCAGCAGCTTCACCGACACCTTAGCCAAAAACATTCAGTACTTC
-	TRBV2	TRBJ2-5	-	CASSQKTEPRGETQYF	TGTGCCAGCAGCCAGAAGACCGAGCCCCGGGGAGAGACCCAGTACTTC
-	TRBV5-1	TRBJ1-2	-	CASSFESYGYTF	TGCGCCAGCAGCTTCGAGAGCTATGGCTACACCTTC
TRBD1	TRBV27	TRBJ1-5	-	CASSFSGGGQPQHF	TGTGCCAGCAGTTTTTCAGGGGGCGGTCAGCCCCAGCATTTT